This T cell receptor (beta chain) was identified in a study of technical replicates of blood from a handful of donors. This clone was recorded once. The ends were cut back, 4 bases at V and 2 bases at J, with 15 bases in the middle. Germline V gene lookup returns CDR1 MNHEY and CDR2 SVGAGI. The CDR3 runs to 15 residues. This table comes from immunoSEQ multiplex PCR, and its TCRdb copy is limited to in-frame clones, with some not included. The sample records about 49,000 clones, approximately 90% being singletons. This chain links TRBV6-5 with TRBJ2-7; D might be TRBD2 (6 bases). The sequence came from a human donor in good health. Some clones in this sample may be carry-over from other donors' samples. What was sequenced was PBMCs. This chain's CDR3 is CASSFGRGGTYEQYF. The CDR3 bases are TGTGCCAGCAGTTTTGGACGGGGAGGCACCTACGAGCAGTACTTC.